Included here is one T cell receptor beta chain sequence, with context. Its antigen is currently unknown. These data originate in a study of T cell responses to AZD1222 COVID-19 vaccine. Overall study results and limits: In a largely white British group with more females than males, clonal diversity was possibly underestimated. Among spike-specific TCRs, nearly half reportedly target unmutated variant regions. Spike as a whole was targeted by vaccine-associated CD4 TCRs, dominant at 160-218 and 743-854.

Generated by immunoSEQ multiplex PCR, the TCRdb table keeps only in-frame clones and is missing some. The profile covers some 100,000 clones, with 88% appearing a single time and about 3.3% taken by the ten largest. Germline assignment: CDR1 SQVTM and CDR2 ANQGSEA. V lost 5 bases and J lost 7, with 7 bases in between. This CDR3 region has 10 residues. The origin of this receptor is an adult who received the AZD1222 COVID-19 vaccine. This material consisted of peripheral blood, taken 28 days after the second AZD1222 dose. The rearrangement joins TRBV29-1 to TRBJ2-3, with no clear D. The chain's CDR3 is CSVLGHTQYF. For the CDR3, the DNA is TGCAGCGTTCTTGGCCATACGCAGTATTTT.